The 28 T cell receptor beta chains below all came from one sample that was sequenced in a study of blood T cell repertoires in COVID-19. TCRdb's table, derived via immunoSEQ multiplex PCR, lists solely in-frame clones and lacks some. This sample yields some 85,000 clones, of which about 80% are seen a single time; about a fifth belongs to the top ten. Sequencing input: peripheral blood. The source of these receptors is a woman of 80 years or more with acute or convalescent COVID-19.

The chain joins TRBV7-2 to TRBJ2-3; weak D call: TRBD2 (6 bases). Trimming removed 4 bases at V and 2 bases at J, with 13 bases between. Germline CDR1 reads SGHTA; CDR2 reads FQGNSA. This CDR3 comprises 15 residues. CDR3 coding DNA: TGTGCCAGCAGCTATAGCGGAGGGAACACAGATACGCAGTATTTT. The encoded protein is CASSYSGGNTDTQYF. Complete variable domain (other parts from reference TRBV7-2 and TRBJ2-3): GAGVSQSPSNKVTEKGKDVELRCDPISGHTALYWYRQSLGQGLEFLIYFQGNSAPDKSGLPSDRFSAERTGGSVSTLTIQRTQQEDSAVYLCASSYSGGNTDTQYFGPGTRLTVL.

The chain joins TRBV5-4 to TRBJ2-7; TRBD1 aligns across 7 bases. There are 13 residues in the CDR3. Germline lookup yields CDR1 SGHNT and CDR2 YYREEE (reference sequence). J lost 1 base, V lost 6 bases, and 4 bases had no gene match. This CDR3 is CASTRDRSYEQYF. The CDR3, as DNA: TGTGCCAGCACCCGGGACAGATCCTACGAGCAGTACTTC.

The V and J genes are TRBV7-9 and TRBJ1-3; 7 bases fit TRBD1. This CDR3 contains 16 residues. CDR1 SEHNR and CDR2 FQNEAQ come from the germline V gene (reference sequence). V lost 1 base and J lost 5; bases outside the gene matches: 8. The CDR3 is CASSLGQGVKRNTIYF. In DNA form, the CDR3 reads TGTGCCAGCAGCTTAGGACAGGGAGTAAAAAGAAACACCATATATTTT.

CDR3 region: CATQAYNSPLHF. The CDR3 nucleotides are TGTGCCACCCAGGCGTATAATTCACCCCTCCACTTT. The J gene is TRBJ1-6, the V gene TRBV19; D call uncertain. V was cut by 10 bases and J by 4 bases, with 8 bases left in between. This CDR3 has 12 amino acids. Germline CDR1 and CDR2: LNHDA and SQIVND (reference sequence).

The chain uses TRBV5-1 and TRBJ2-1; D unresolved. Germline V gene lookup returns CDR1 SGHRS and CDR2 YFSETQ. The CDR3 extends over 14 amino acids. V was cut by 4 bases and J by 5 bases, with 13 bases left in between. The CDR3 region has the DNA TGCGCCAGCAGCCCGGGTCACCGGGACAATGAGCAGTTCTTC. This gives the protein CASSPGHRDNEQFF.

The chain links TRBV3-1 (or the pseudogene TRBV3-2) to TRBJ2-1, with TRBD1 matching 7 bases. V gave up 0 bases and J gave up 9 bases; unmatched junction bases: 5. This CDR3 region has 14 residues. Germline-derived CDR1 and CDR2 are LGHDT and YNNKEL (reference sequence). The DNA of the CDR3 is TGTGCCAGCAGCCAAGATCCTACAGGGGCTGAGCAGTTCTTC. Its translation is CASSQDPTGAEQFF.

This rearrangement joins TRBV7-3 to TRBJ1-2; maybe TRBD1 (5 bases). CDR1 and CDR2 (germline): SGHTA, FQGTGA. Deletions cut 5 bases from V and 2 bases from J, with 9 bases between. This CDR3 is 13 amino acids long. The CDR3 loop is CASSRDRNYGYTF. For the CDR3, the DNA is TGTGCCAGCAGCCGAGACAGAAACTATGGCTACACCTTC. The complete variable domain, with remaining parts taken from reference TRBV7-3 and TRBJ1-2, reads GAGVSQTPSNKVTEKGKYVELRCDPISGHTALYWYRQSLGQGPEFLIYFQGTGAADDSGLPNDRFFAVRPEGSVSTLKIQRTERGDSAVYLCASSRDRNYGYTFGSGTRLTVV.

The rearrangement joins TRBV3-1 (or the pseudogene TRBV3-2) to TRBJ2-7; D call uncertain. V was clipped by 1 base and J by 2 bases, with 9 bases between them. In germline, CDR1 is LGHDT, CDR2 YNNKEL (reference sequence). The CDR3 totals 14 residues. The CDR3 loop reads CASSQAQPTYEQYF. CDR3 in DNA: TGTGCCAGCAGCCAAGCACAACCAACCTACGAGCAGTACTTC.

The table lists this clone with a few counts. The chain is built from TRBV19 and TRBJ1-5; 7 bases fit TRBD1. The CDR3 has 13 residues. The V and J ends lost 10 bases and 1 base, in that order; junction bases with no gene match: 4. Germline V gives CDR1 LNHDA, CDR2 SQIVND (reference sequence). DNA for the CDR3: TGTGCCACCGCAGGGGGGAGCAATCAGCCCCAGCATTTT. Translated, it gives CATAGGSNQPQHF.

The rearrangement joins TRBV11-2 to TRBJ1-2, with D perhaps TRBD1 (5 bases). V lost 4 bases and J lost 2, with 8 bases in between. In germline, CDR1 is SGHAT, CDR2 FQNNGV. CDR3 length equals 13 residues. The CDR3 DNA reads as TGTGCCAGCAGCTCGACAGTGAACTATGGCTACACCTTC. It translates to CASSSTVNYGYTF.

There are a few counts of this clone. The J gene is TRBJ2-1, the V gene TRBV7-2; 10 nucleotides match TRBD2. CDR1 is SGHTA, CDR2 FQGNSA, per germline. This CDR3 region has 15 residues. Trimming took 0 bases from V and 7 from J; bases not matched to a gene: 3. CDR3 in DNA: TGTGCCAGCAGCTTAGCGGCTAGCGGGAGTAATGAGCAGTTCTTC. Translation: CASSLAASGSNEQFF.

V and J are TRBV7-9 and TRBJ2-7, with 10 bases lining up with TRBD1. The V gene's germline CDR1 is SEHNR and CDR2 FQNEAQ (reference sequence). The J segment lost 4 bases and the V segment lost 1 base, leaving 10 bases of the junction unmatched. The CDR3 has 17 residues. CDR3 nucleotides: TGTGCCAGCAGCTTAGGCCAGGACAGGGGGGATTGGTACGAGCAGTACTTC. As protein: CASSLGQDRGDWYEQYF.

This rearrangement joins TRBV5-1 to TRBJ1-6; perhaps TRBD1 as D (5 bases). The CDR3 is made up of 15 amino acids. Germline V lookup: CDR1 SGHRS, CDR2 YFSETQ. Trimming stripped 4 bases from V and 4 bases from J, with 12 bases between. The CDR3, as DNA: TGCGCCAGCAGCCCTTCCAGGGAATATAATTCACCCCTCCACTTT. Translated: CASSPSREYNSPLHF.

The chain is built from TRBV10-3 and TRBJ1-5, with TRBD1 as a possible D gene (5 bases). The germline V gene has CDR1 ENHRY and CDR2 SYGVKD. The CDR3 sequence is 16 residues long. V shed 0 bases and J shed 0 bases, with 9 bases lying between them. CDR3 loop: CAISESGGSSNQPQHF. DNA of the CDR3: TGTGCCATCAGTGAGTCGGGGGGTAGTAGCAATCAGCCCCAGCATTTT.

CDR3 in DNA: TGCAGCGTTGTGAAGGGGGCGGTTGCAGATACGCAGTATTTT. This translates into CSVVKGAVADTQYF. V usage is TRBV29-1 and J usage is TRBJ2-3; 7 bases agree with TRBD1. The CDR3 runs to 14 residues. Germline V gene data show CDR1 as SQVTM and CDR2 as ANQGSEA. The V gene end was trimmed by 4 bases and the J gene end by 4 bases; junction bases not matched to a gene: 8.

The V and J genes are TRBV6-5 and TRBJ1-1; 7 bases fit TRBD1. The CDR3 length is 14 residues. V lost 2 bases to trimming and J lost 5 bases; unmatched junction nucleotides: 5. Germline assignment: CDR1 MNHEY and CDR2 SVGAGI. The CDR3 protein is CASSYRGRRTEAFF. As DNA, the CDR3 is TGTGCCAGCAGTTACAGGGGGCGCCGGACTGAAGCTTTCTTT.

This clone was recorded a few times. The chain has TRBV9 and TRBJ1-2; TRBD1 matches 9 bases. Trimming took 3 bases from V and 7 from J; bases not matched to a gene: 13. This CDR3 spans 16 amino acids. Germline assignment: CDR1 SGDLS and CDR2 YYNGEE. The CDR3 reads CASSARRDRAIGGYTF. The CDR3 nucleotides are TGTGCCAGCAGCGCCCGCCGGGACAGGGCCATAGGTGGCTACACCTTC. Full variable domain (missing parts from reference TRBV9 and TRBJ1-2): DSGVTQTPKHLITATGQRVTLRCSPRSGDLSVYWYQQSLDQGLQFLIQYYNGEERAKGNILERFSAQQFPDLHSELNLSSLELGDSALYFCASSARRDRAIGGYTFGSGTRLTVV.

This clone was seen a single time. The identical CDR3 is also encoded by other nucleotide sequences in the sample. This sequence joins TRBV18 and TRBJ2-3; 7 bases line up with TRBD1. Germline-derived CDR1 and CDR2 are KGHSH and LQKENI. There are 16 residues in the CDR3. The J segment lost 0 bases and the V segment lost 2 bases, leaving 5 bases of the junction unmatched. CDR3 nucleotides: TGTGCCAGCTCACCAAGGACAGGAGGCAGCACAGATACGCAGTATTTT. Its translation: CASSPRTGGSTDTQYF.

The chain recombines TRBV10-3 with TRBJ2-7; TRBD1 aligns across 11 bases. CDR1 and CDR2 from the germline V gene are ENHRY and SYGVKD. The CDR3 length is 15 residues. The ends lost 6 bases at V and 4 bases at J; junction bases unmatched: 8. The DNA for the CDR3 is TGTGCCATCAGGGAACCGGGACAGGGGGTATACGAGCAGTACTTC. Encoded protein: CAIREPGQGVYEQYF.

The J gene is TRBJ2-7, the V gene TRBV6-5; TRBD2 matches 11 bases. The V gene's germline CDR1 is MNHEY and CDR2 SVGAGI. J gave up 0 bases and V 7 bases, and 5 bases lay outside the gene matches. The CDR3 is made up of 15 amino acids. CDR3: CASKIAGGSSYEQYF. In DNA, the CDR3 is TGTGCCAGCAAAATAGCGGGGGGGAGCTCCTACGAGCAGTACTTC.

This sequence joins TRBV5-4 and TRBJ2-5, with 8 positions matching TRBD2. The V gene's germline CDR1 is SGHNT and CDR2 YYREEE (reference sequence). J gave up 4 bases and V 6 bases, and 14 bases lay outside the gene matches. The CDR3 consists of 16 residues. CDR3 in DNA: TGTGCCAGCACTAGGAAAATCGGGGGGGCCGGAGAGACCCAGTACTTC. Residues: CASTRKIGGAGETQYF. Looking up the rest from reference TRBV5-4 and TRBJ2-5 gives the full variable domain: ETGVTQSPTHLIKTRGQQVTLRCSSQSGHNTVSWYQQALGQGPQFIFQYYREEENGRGNFPPRFSGLQFPNYSSELNVNALELDDSALYLCASTRKIGGAGETQYFGPGTRLLVL.

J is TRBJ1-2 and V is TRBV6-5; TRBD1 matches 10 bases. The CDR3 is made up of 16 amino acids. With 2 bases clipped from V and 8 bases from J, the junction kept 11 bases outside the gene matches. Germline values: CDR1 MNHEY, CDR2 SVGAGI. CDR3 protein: CASSYAQGQGESGYTF. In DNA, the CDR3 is TGTGCCAGCAGTTACGCCCAAGGACAGGGGGAGAGCGGCTACACCTTC.

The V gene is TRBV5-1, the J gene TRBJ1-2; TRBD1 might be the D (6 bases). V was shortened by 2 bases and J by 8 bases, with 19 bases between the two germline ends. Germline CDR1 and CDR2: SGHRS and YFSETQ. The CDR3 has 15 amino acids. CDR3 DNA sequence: TGCGCCAGCAGCTTAGCCGGCTTGACAGGCGACGGCTACACCTTC. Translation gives CASSLAGLTGDGYTF. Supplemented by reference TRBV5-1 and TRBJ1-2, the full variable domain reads KAGVTQTPRYLIKTRGQQVTLSCSPISGHRSVSWYQQTPGQGLQFLFEYFSETQRNKGNFPGRFSGRQFSNSRSEMNVSTLELGDSALYLCASSLAGLTGDGYTFGSGTRLTVV.

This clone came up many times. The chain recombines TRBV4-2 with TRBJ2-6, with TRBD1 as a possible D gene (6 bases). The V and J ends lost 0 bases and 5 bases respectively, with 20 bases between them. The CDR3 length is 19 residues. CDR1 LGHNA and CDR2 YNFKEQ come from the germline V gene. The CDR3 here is CASSQESTPGVLWANVLTF. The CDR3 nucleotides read TGTGCCAGCAGCCAAGAGTCCACGCCAGGGGTACTTTGGGCCAACGTCCTGACTTTC.

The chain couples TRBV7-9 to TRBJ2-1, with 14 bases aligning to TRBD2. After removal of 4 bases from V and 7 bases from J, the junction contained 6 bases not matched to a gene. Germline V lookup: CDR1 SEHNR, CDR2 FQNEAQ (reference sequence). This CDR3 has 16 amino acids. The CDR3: CASSYGLAGGENEQFF. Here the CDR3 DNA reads TGTGCCAGCAGCTATGGACTAGCGGGGGGAGAGAATGAGCAGTTCTTC.

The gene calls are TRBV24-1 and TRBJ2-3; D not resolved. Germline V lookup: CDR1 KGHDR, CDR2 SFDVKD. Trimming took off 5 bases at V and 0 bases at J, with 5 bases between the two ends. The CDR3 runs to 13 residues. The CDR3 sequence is CATSVSSTDTQYF. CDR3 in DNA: TGTGCCACCAGTGTATCTAGCACAGATACGCAGTATTTT.

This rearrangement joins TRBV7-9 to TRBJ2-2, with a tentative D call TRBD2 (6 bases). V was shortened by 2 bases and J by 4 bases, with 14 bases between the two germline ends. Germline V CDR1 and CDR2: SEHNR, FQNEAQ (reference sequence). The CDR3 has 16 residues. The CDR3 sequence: CASSLLRGGATGELFF. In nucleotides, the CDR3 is TGTGCCAGCAGCTTACTTCGGGGAGGAGCCACCGGGGAGCTGTTTTTT.

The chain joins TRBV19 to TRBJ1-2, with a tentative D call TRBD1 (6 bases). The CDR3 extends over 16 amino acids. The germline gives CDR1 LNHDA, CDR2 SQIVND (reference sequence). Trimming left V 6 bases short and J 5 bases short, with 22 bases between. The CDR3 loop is CASSQGHLLSEYGYTF. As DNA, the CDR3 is TGTGCCAGTAGCCAGGGACACCTACTCTCGGAGTATGGCTACACCTTC.